This is a list of T cell receptor beta chains from one sample in a study of Ad26.COV2.S vaccination and SARS-CoV-2 variants. The protocol was immunoSEQ multiplex PCR, while the TCRdb copy is restricted to in-frame clones and leaves out a portion. The data contain about 350,000 clones, about 89% of them singletons. This material consisted of peripheral blood, taken in a trial of Ad26.COV2.S vaccine versus placebo. These receptors all come from a person between 18 and 59 years old who received the Ad26.COV2.S COVID-19 vaccine or a placebo. Each CDR3 is given with its conserved first and last residue. A D gene is named only where the DNA matches it firmly. Clone size, where shown, is once, few, many, or a class for clones that have expanded.

TRBD1	TRBV3-1/TRBV3-2	TRBJ1-1	-	CASSQWGTGNTEAFF	TGTGCCAGCAGCCAATGGGGGACAGGGAACACTGAAGCTTTCTTT
-	TRBV4-2	TRBJ2-7	-	CASSRKGETESSYEQYF	TGTGCCAGCAGCCGGAAGGGTGAGACCGAGAGCTCCTACGAGCAGTACTTC
-	TRBV7-9	TRBJ1-1	-	CASSLNPEARTGEAFF	TGTGCCAGCAGCTTAAATCCGGAGGCGAGGACCGGAGAAGCTTTCTTT
-	TRBV6-1	TRBJ1-1	-	CASRTNRVNTEAFF	TGTGCCAGCAGGACAAACAGGGTGAACACTGAAGCTTTCTTT
TRBD1	TRBV6-6	TRBJ1-1	-	CASSYSATGEAFF	TGTGCCAGCAGTTACTCCGCGACAGGGGAAGCTTTCTTT
TRBD1	TRBV19	TRBJ2-1	-	CASSVTGFSYNEQFF	TGTGCCAGTAGTGTGACAGGGTTCTCCTACAATGAGCAGTTCTTC
TRBD2	TRBV28	TRBJ2-7	-	CASSLLAGDEQYF	TGTGCCAGCAGTTTACTAGCGGGAGATGAGCAGTACTTC
-	TRBV6-1	TRBJ1-6	-	CASSGLYRVGNSPLHF	TGTGCCAGCAGTGGACTTTACAGGGTTGGGAATTCACCCCTCCACTTT
-	TRBV6-2/TRBV6-3	TRBJ2-1	-	CASSSGPLAFF	TGTGCCAGCAGTTCGGGACCGCTCGCCTTCTTC
TRBD1	TRBV3-1/TRBV3-2	TRBJ2-1	-	CASSRQGGDNEQFF	TGTGCCAGCAGTCGACAGGGGGGTGACAATGAGCAGTTCTTC
TRBD1	TRBV13	TRBJ2-1	-	CASSFNRGNEQFF	TGTGCCAGCAGCTTCAACAGGGGGAATGAGCAGTTCTTC
-	TRBV28	TRBJ1-2	-	CASSFPGDKTLVDYGYTF	TGTGCCAGCAGTTTCCCAGGGGACAAGACGCTAGTCGACTATGGCTACACCTTC
-	TRBV18	TRBJ1-1	-	CASSREAGNTEAFF	TGTGCCAGCTCACGCGAGGCAGGGAACACTGAAGCTTTCTTT
-	TRBV6-5	TRBJ2-5	-	CASSSVARETQYF	TGTGCCAGCAGTTCCGTAGCTCGGGAGACCCAGTACTTC
-	TRBV5-1	TRBJ1-1	-	CASSLDSERAFF	TGCGCCAGCAGCTTGGACTCTGAGCGGGCTTTCTTT
-	TRBV2	TRBJ1-4	-	CASSEDVQREKLFF	TGTGCCAGCAGTGAAGATGTACAGCGTGAAAAACTGTTTTTT
-	TRBV7-9	TRBJ2-7	-	CASSPPGKRAYEQYF	TGTGCCAGCAGCCCGCCGGGGAAGAGGGCCTACGAGCAGTACTTC
-	TRBV7-8	TRBJ1-5	-	CASTLRGGDGNQPQHF	TGTGCCAGCACCTTGCGAGGGGGGGATGGCAATCAGCCCCAGCATTTT
-	TRBV28	TRBJ2-4	-	CASSTKRERAKNIQYF	TGTGCCAGCAGTACGAAGAGGGAGAGGGCCAAAAACATTCAGTACTTC
TRBD1	TRBV5-4	TRBJ2-1	-	CASSLEGQGAQEQFF	TGTGCCAGCAGCTTGGAGGGACAGGGGGCCCAGGAGCAGTTCTTC
-	TRBV11-1	TRBJ2-7	once	CASSLGDGYEQYF	TGTGCCAGCAGCTTGGGGGACGGGTACGAGCAGTACTTC